The 17 T cell receptor beta chains given below trace back to one sample, sequenced in a study of human T cells and chemical hapten exposure. Time point given: pre-sensitization, week 0. Treatment here: therapeutic diphenylcyclopropenone sensitization with weekly scalp DPC. TCRdb re-analysed the RACE reads in MiXCR, keeping a single row per CDR3 protein. The sample contains 350,000 to 400,000 distinct CDR3 sequences, approximately 5.1% of which appear only once. The sample in question was whole blood, obtained in connection with sensitization to the hapten diphenylcyclopropenone (DPC). The source is a woman aged 45-60 years with alopecia areata. Some clones in this sample may be carry-over from other donors' samples.

The rearrangement uses TRBV12-3 or TRBV12-4 and TRBJ1-2; weak D call: TRBD1 (6 bases). V dropped 6 bases and J dropped 7 bases, with 15 bases sitting between them. The CDR3 sequence is 13 residues long. In DNA, the CDR3 is TGTGCCAGCAGCCGACAGGATCGGAGTGGCTACACCTTC. Amino acids: CASSRQDRSGYTF.

At least ten counts were recorded for this clonotype. The V and J genes are TRBV7-9 and TRBJ1-4; 7 bases fit TRBD1. Looked up from germline, CDR1 is SEHNR and CDR2 is FQNEAQ (reference sequence). The junction had 7 bases not matched to a gene; V was cut back by 5 bases and J by 4 bases. The CDR3 contains 15 residues. The chain's CDR3 is CASSPGDSLNEKLFF. CDR3 bases: TGTGCCAGCAGCCCGGGGGACAGCCTTAATGAAAAACTGTTTTTT.

This clonotype was seen at least ten times. The chain joins TRBV5-1 to TRBJ1-6; no firm D call. Germline assignment: CDR1 SGHRS and CDR2 YFSETQ. The V end lost 0 bases, the J end lost 7 bases, and 11 bases lay between the germline ends. The CDR3 is 15 residues long. DNA for the CDR3: TGCGCCAGCAGCTTGGATCCCAGTGGCAATTCACCCCTCCACTTT. Encoded protein: CASSLDPSGNSPLHF. Full variable domain (rest looked up from reference TRBV5-1 and TRBJ1-6): KAGVTQTPRYLIKTRGQQVTLSCSPISGHRSVSWYQQTPGQGLQFLFEYFSETQRNKGNFPGRFSGRQFSNSRSEMNVSTLELGDSALYLCASSLDPSGNSPLHFGNGTRLTVT.

Comments on this clonotype: One end of the junction varies from germline; a read error may be responsible. The chain recombines TRBV4-3 with TRBJ1-4; maybe TRBD1 (5 bases). Germline lookup yields CDR1 LGHNA and CDR2 YSLEER. The length of the CDR3 is 16 residues. CDR3 sequence reads: CASSQDIGDLNEKLLF. In DNA form, the CDR3 reads TGCGCCAGCAGCCAAGATATAGGGGACCTTAATGAAAAACTGCTTTTT.

Ten or more counts support this clonotype. The chain employs TRBV5-1 and TRBJ2-3, with TRBD1 matching over 8 bases. Germline CDR1 reads SGHRS; CDR2 reads YFSETQ. V was clipped by 0 bases and J by 4 bases; unmatched bases: 4. This CDR3 is built from 15 residues. CDR3 nucleotides: TGCGCCAGCAGCTTGGCCAGGGGGCGGCCAGATACGCAGTATTTT. Translating gives CASSLARGRPDTQYF.

This clonotype was recorded at least ten times. The V call is TRBV27, the J call TRBJ1-6, with D possibly being TRBD1 (5 bases). The CDR3 sequence is 13 residues long. The germline gives CDR1 MNHEY, CDR2 SMNVEV (reference sequence). The germline V and J ends were trimmed by 4 bases and 10 bases, with 11 bases remaining between them. The CDR3 DNA sequence: TGTGCCAGCAGTTGGGGGAGGGAGTCACCCCTCCACTTT. Translated: CASSWGRESPLHF.

This clonotype was detected many times. The J gene is TRBJ2-1, the V gene TRBV6-2 or TRBV6-3; D is ambiguous. The CDR3 spans 16 residues. The V gene's germline CDR1 is MNHEY and CDR2 SVGEGT. V lost 2 bases to trimming and J lost 4 bases, with 15 bases between them. The CDR3 sequence is CASSYVIPRVYNEQFF. The CDR3 DNA sequence: TGTGCCAGCAGTTACGTTATACCCCGGGTGTACAATGAGCAGTTCTTC.

The chain joins TRBV10-3 to TRBJ2-1; 7 nucleotides match TRBD2. The V gene end was trimmed by 7 bases and the J gene end by 7 bases; junction bases not matched to a gene: 7. CDR1 is ENHRY, CDR2 SYGVKD, per germline. This CDR3 contains 13 residues. DNA of the CDR3: TGTGCCATCACCCGCGGGAGTGAAAATGAGCAGTTCTTC. It is translated as CAITRGSENEQFF.

This clonotype was counted only a few times. V is TRBV9 and J is TRBJ1-4, with a weak D call TRBD1 (6 bases). V was shortened by 0 bases and J by 3 bases, with 9 bases between the two germline ends. This CDR3 spans 15 amino acids. Germline V CDR1 and CDR2: SGDLS, YYNGEE. CDR3 protein: CASSVAGASNEKLFF. The CDR3 bases are TGTGCCAGCAGCGTAGCGGGGGCCTCTAATGAAAAACTGTTTTTT.

This clonotype was recorded many times. The V gene is TRBV7-9, the J gene TRBJ2-5; D gene unclear. The V gene's germline CDR1 is SEHNR and CDR2 FQNEAQ (reference sequence). The CDR3 is 12 amino acids. Trimming removed 5 bases from V and 4 bases from J, with 8 bases in between. The CDR3 DNA reads TGTGCCAGCAGCCCAACCTCAGAGACCCAGTACTTC. Amino acid sequence: CASSPTSETQYF. Complete variable domain (other parts from reference TRBV7-9 and TRBJ2-5): DTGVSQNPRHKITKRGQNVTFRCDPISEHNRLYWYRQTLGQGPEFLTYFQNEAQLEKSRLLSDRFSAERPKGSFSTLEIQRTEQGDSAMYLCASSPTSETQYFGPGTRLLVL.

Ten or more counts support this clonotype. J is TRBJ2-3 and V is TRBV14, with D unclear. CDR1 and CDR2 (germline): SGHDN, FVKESK. CDR3 length: 15 residues. V lost 0 bases to trimming and J lost 2 bases, with 9 bases between them. CDR3 DNA sequence: TGTGCCAGCAGCCAAGATCACAGATCCACAGATACGCAGTATTTT. Translation: CASSQDHRSTDTQYF.

The gene calls are TRBV6-5 and TRBJ2-3; possibly TRBD1 for D (5 bases). The V end was cut by 0 bases, the J end by 4 bases, with 8 bases between. In germline, CDR1 is MNHEY, CDR2 SVGAGI. This CDR3 has 14 residues. The CDR3 is CASSYSSGSDTQYF. DNA for the CDR3: TGTGCCAGCAGTTACTCATCAGGGTCAGATACGCAGTATTTT.

This clonotype showed up many times. This chain connects TRBV10-3 to TRBJ2-3; 10 bases map to TRBD2. Germline V lookup: CDR1 ENHRY, CDR2 SYGVKD. There are 14 residues in the CDR3. V lost 6 bases to trimming and J lost 3 bases; unmatched junction nucleotides: 3. As DNA, the CDR3 is TGTGCCATCAGCGGGACTAGCGAGACAGATACGCAGTATTTT. This gives the protein CAISGTSETDTQYF.

The chain couples TRBV28 to TRBJ2-5; no reliable D call. The V end lost 6 bases, the J end lost 1 base, and 15 bases lay between the germline ends. CDR3 length: 15 amino acids. CDR1 is MDHEN, CDR2 SYDVKM, per germline. DNA for the CDR3: TGTGCCAGCAGCCGAGAGTTGCTCCTCCAAGAGACCCAGTACTTC. This encodes CASSRELLLQETQYF.

This clonotype was counted between two and nine times. The chain is built from TRBV7-2 and TRBJ2-6; D possibly corresponds to TRBD2 (6 bases). Germline V CDR1 and CDR2: SGHTA, FQGNSA. The CDR3 runs to 18 residues. V was pared by 9 bases and J by 2 bases, with 23 bases between. CDR3 bases: TGTGCCAGTAAAGAGGCGGGAAGCTTAAGGGCTGGGGCCAACGTCCTGACTTTC. Its translation is CASKEAGSLRAGANVLTF.

This chain connects TRBV5-6 to TRBJ1-2, with no clear D. CDR1 and CDR2 (germline): SGHDT, YYEEEE. V gave up 5 bases and J gave up 3 bases, with 17 bases separating them. The CDR3 runs to 15 residues. The CDR3 spells CASRLKGRLDYGYTF. CDR3 nucleotides: TGTGCCAGCAGATTGAAGGGAAGATTGGACTATGGCTACACCTTC. Variable domain in full (rest from reference TRBV5-6 and TRBJ1-2): DAGVTQSPTHLIKTRGQQVTLRCSPKSGHDTVSWYQQALGQGPQFIFQYYEEEERQRGNFPDRFSGHQFPNYSSELNVNALLLGDSALYLCASRLKGRLDYGYTFGSGTRLTVV.

The sample holds many counts of this clonotype. The chain recombines TRBV20-1 with TRBJ2-7; TRBD1 aligns across 9 bases. CDR1 and CDR2 from the germline V gene are DFQATT and SNEGSKA (reference sequence). After removal of 7 bases from V and 2 bases from J, the junction contained 6 bases not matched to a gene. The CDR3 is 13 residues long. The CDR3 DNA reads as TGCAGTGTCCCGGGACAGGGACCCTACGAGCAGTACTTC. It codes for CSVPGQGPYEQYF.